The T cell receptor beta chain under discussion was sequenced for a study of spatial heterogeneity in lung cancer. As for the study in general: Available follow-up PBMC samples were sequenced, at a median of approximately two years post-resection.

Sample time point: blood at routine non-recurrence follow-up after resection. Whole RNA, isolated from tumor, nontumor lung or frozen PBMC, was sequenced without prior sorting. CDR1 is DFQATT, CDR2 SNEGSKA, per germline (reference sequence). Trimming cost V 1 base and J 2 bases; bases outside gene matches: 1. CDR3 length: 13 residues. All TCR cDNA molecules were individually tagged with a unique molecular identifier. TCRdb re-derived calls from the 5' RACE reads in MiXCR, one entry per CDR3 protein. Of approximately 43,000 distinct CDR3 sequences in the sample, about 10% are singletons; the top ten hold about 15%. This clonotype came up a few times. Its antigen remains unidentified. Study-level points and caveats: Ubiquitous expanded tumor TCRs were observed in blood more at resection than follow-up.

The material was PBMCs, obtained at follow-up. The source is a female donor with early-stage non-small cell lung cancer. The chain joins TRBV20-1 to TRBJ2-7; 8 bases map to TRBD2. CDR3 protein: CSARVGLAYEQYF. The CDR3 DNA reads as TGCAGTGCTAGAGTGGGACTAGCCTACGAGCAGTACTTC.